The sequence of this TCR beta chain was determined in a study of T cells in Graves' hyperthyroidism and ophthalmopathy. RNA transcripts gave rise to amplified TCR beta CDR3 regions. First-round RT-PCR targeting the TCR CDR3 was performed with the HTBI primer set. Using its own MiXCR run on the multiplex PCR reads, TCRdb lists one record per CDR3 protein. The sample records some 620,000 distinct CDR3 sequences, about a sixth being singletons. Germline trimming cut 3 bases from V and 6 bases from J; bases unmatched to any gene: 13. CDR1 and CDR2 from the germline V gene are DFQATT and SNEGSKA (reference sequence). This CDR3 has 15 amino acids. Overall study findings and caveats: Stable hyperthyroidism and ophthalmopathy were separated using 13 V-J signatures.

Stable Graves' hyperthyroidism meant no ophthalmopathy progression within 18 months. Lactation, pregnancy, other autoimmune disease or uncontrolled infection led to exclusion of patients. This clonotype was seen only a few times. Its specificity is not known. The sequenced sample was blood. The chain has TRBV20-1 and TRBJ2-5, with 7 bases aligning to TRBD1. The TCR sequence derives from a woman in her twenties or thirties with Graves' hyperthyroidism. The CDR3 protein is CSARRTGDGRKTQYF. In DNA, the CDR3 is TGCAGTGCTAGGCGAACAGGGGACGGTAGGAAGACCCAGTACTTC.